The 32 T cell receptor beta chains below all came from one sample that was sequenced in a study of T cell repertoires in Merkel cell carcinoma. The data were produced by immunoSEQ multiplex PCR, yet TCRdb's version contains in-frame clones alone and is incomplete. The sample includes about 14,000 clones, roughly 71% seen only once; the top ten take over 15%. The material sequenced was tumor tissue. The receptors were gathered from an adult with Merkel cell carcinoma.

This rearrangement joins TRBV2 to TRBJ2-5, with unresolved D. Trimming removed 3 bases at V and 0 bases at J, with 11 bases between. The length of the CDR3 is 15 residues. CDR1 and CDR2 (germline): SNHLY, FYNNEI. CDR3 coding DNA: TGTGCCAGCAGTGAGAACAGCCTTTACCAAGAGACCCAGTACTTC. Its protein is CASSENSLYQETQYF.

Within the sample, this clone is medium-sized. V usage is TRBV5-6 and J usage is TRBJ1-1; D ambiguous. The V gene's germline CDR1 is SGHDT and CDR2 YYEEEE. With 3 bases removed from V and 0 bases from J, the gap between germline ends came to 6 bases. This CDR3 has 13 amino acids. The CDR3 region is CASSSRMNTEAFF. The CDR3 nucleotides read TGTGCCAGCAGCTCCAGAATGAACACTGAAGCTTTCTTT. Full variable domain (outside the CDR3, taken from reference TRBV5-6 and TRBJ1-1): DAGVTQSPTHLIKTRGQQVTLRCSPKSGHDTVSWYQQALGQGPQFIFQYYEEEERQRGNFPDRFSGHQFPNYSSELNVNALLLGDSALYLCASSSRMNTEAFFGQGTRLTVV.

This clone occurred once. This sequence joins TRBV9 and TRBJ2-1; 14 bases fit TRBD2. CDR1 is SGDLS, CDR2 YYNGEE, per germline. CDR3 length equals 17 residues. V lost 0 bases, J lost 9 bases, and 8 bases stayed unmatched. The CDR3 nucleotides are TGTGCCAGCAGCGTAGATCTTGGGACTAGCGGGAGATCTGAGCAGTTCTTC. Translating it yields CASSVDLGTSGRSEQFF.

The chain uses TRBV5-1 and TRBJ2-4; unclear D gene. Per germline, CDR1 SGHRS and CDR2 YFSETQ. The CDR3 is 17 residues long. Deletions cut 0 bases from V and 5 bases from J, with 18 bases between. The CDR3: CASSLVAGTYGENIQYF. The CDR3 region has the DNA TGCGCCAGCAGCTTGGTGGCAGGAACCTATGGGGAAAACATTCAGTACTTC.

This chain links TRBV14 with TRBJ2-3; TRBD2 might be the D (5 bases). CDR1 is SGHDN and CDR2 is FVKESK in the germline V gene. CDR3 length equals 16 residues. Trimming removed 1 base from V and 4 bases from J, with 15 bases in between. The CDR3 here is CASSQASGVVADTQYF. CDR3 nucleotide sequence: TGTGCCAGCAGCCAAGCGTCCGGGGTCGTCGCAGATACGCAGTATTTT.

V gene TRBV27 combines with J gene TRBJ2-2, with a weak D call TRBD2 (6 bases). V was pared by 6 bases and J by 1 base, with 9 bases between. The CDR3 has 14 amino acids. From germline, CDR1 is MNHEY and CDR2 SMNVEV (reference sequence). CDR3: CASRRRGNTGELFF. The CDR3 DNA sequence: TGTGCCAGCAGGAGGCGGGGGAACACCGGGGAGCTGTTTTTT.

This clone appeared once. This chain joins TRBV6-5 and TRBJ2-3; 12 bases line up with TRBD2. Per the germline V gene, CDR1 is MNHEY and CDR2 is SVGAGI. This CDR3 spans 15 amino acids. Unmatched junction bases numbered 6, after V lost 6 bases and J lost 5 bases. The CDR3 region is CASRNLAGGRDTQYF. CDR3 nucleotide sequence: TGTGCCAGCAGGAACCTAGCGGGGGGGAGAGATACGCAGTATTTT.

The chain is built from TRBV20-1 and TRBJ2-7; no clear D gene. Trimming took off 3 bases at V and 5 bases at J, with 8 bases between the two ends. The CDR3 length is 11 residues. Germline V gene data show CDR1 as DFQATT and CDR2 as SNEGSKA (reference sequence). The CDR3 DNA follows: TGCAGTGCTAGCCGAGAGGACGAGCAGTACTTC. It codes for CSASREDEQYF.

This sequence joins TRBV20-1 and TRBJ1-5; the D gene is possibly TRBD1 (5 bases). Germline V lookup: CDR1 DFQATT, CDR2 SNEGSKA (reference sequence). V was clipped by 3 bases and J by 6 bases, with 15 bases between them. The CDR3 runs to 14 residues. DNA of the CDR3: TGCAGTGCTAGTCTAGGGGACGTACGTCAGCCCCAGCATTTT. It yields the protein CSASLGDVRQPQHF.

This chain connects TRBV6-2 or TRBV6-3 to TRBJ2-4, with D perhaps TRBD2 (6 bases). This CDR3 is built from 19 residues. V was clipped by 0 bases and J by 0 bases, with 18 bases between them. Germline CDR1 MNHEY, CDR2 SVGEGT. This CDR3 is CASSYSSLQLAKAKNIQYF. For the CDR3, the DNA is TGTGCCAGCAGTTACTCGTCCCTCCAGCTAGCGAAAGCCAAAAACATTCAGTACTTC.

The CDR3 coding sequence is TGTGCCAGCAGTTTCAGCACTAGCATGTTACAGTACTTC. Protein: CASSFSTSMLQYF. The V gene is TRBV27, the J gene TRBJ2-7; D possibly corresponds to TRBD2 (6 bases). Germline-derived CDR1 and CDR2 are MNHEY and SMNVEV (reference sequence). This CDR3 is 13 amino acids long. The V gene lost 3 bases and the J gene lost 10 bases, with 16 bases spanning the gap.

This clone has just a few counts. The J gene is TRBJ1-1, the V gene TRBV28; TRBD1 matches at 8 bases. Trimming at V came to 6 bases and at J to 5 bases, leaving 5 bases not matched to a gene. Germline lookup yields CDR1 MDHEN and CDR2 SYDVKM. The CDR3 has 13 amino acids. CDR3 coding DNA: TGTGCCAGCAGACCTGGACAGGGTACTGAAGCTTTCTTT. This encodes CASRPGQGTEAFF. The whole variable domain, remainder taken from reference TRBV28 and TRBJ1-1, is DVKVTQSSRYLVKRTGEKVFLECVQDMDHENMFWYRQDPGLGLRLIYFSYDVKMKEKGDIPEGYSVSREKKERFSLILESASTNQTSMYLCASRPGQGTEAFFGQGTRLTVV.

The rearrangement joins TRBV5-1 to TRBJ1-5; D not certain. Between the trimmed V and J ends, which lost 3 bases and 0 bases, there was a span of 7 bases. The germline CDR1 and CDR2 sequences are SGHRS and YFSETQ. The CDR3 has 14 amino acids. CDR3 nucleotide sequence: TGCGCCAGCAGCTGGGCCGATAGCAATCAGCCCCAGCATTTT. Protein sequence: CASSWADSNQPQHF. The whole variable domain, filled in from reference TRBV5-1 and TRBJ1-5, reads KAGVTQTPRYLIKTRGQQVTLSCSPISGHRSVSWYQQTPGQGLQFLFEYFSETQRNKGNFPGRFSGRQFSNSRSEMNVSTLELGDSALYLCASSWADSNQPQHFGDGTRLSIL.

This clone was counted only a few times. CDR3 in amino acids: CASSVGGLAGLQFF. CDR3 nucleotides: TGTGCCAGCAGCGTAGGGGGACTAGCGGGACTACAGTTCTTC. The chain joins TRBV9 to TRBJ2-1, with TRBD2 matching over 13 bases. Losses at the gene ends were 0 bases for V and 13 bases for J; bases not matched to a gene: 4. The germline CDR1 and CDR2 sequences are SGDLS and YYNGEE. This CDR3 has 14 amino acids. Full variable domain (missing parts from reference TRBV9 and TRBJ2-1): DSGVTQTPKHLITATGQRVTLRCSPRSGDLSVYWYQQSLDQGLQFLIQYYNGEERAKGNILERFSAQQFPDLHSELNLSSLELGDSALYFCASSVGGLAGLQFFGPGTRLTVL.

The V and J genes are TRBV7-6 and TRBJ2-7; 7 nucleotides agree with TRBD2. Germline V gene sequence: CDR1 SGHVS, CDR2 FNYEAQ. There are 15 residues in the CDR3. The V gene end was trimmed by 5 bases and the J gene end by 2 bases; junction bases not matched to a gene: 9. CDR3 DNA sequence: TGTGCCAGCAGCCCGGGGACTACACTTACCTACGAGCAGTACTTC. Translating it yields CASSPGTTLTYEQYF.

This sequence joins TRBV5-4 and TRBJ1-1; D gene ambiguous. Germline loops: CDR1 SGHNT, CDR2 YYREEE (reference sequence). This CDR3 is built from 14 residues. The ends were cut back, 0 bases at V and 0 bases at J, with 6 bases in the middle. The CDR3 protein is CASSLELMNTEAFF. The CDR3, as DNA: TGTGCCAGCAGCTTGGAACTTATGAACACTGAAGCTTTCTTT. The whole variable domain, remainder taken from reference TRBV5-4 and TRBJ1-1, is ETGVTQSPTHLIKTRGQQVTLRCSSQSGHNTVSWYQQALGQGPQFIFQYYREEENGRGNFPPRFSGLQFPNYSSELNVNALELDDSALYLCASSLELMNTEAFFGQGTRLTVV.

This chain connects TRBV5-6 to TRBJ1-3; D gene unclear. V lost 2 bases to trimming and J lost 2 bases, with 5 bases between them. This CDR3 comprises 13 residues. Germline CDR1 SGHDT, CDR2 YYEEEE. The CDR3 spells CASSLQAGNTIYF. The DNA for the CDR3 is TGTGCCAGCAGCTTACAAGCTGGAAACACCATATATTTT.

This clone was recorded once. The genes are TRBV7-2 and TRBJ2-1; D remains unclear. This CDR3 region has 17 residues. The V end lost 1 base, the J end lost 3 bases, and 16 bases lay between the germline ends. The germline gives CDR1 SGHTA, CDR2 FQGNSA. CDR3 sequence: CASSLVGLGRIYNEQFF. The CDR3 DNA is TGTGCCAGCAGCTTAGTCGGGCTAGGTCGGATCTACAATGAGCAGTTCTTC.

This chain links TRBV7-3 with TRBJ1-1, with a possible D match to TRBD1 (6 bases). Germline V CDR1 and CDR2: SGHTA, FQGTGA. Trimming took off 5 bases at V and 4 bases at J, with 14 bases between the two ends. This CDR3 contains 14 residues. The CDR3 DNA is TGTGCCAGCAGCGAAAGGGCCAGGGGCACTGAAGCTTTCTTT. It specifies CASSERARGTEAFF.

The rearrangement links TRBV24-1 to TRBJ2-2; D is ambiguous. This CDR3 is 16 amino acids long. Germline lookup yields CDR1 KGHDR and CDR2 SFDVKD. The V and J ends lost 4 bases and 0 bases respectively, with 11 bases between them. CDR3: CATSEKLGPNTGELFF. The CDR3 DNA reads as TGTGCCACCAGTGAAAAACTGGGTCCGAACACCGGGGAGCTGTTTTTT.

The gene calls are TRBV5-1 and TRBJ2-7; TRBD2 aligns across 7 bases. The trim removed 1 base at V and 2 bases at J, leaving 3 bases unmatched. The CDR3 is 14 amino acids. In germline, CDR1 is SGHRS, CDR2 YFSETQ. CDR3: CASSLPGLAYEQYF. In DNA, the CDR3 is TGCGCCAGCAGCTTGCCCGGACTAGCCTACGAGCAGTACTTC.

V usage is TRBV6-5 and J usage is TRBJ1-1, with D maybe TRBD1 (6 bases). From germline, CDR1 is MNHEY and CDR2 SVGAGI. The ends were cut back, 6 bases at V and 3 bases at J, with 11 bases in the middle. The length of the CDR3 is 13 residues. The CDR3 region has the DNA TGTGCCAGCAGCCTTAGGACAGACACTGAAGCTTTCTTT. This translates into CASSLRTDTEAFF.

This chain uses TRBV29-1 with TRBJ2-7; 10 bases agree with TRBD2. Germline V gene sequence: CDR1 SQVTM, CDR2 ANQGSEA. The CDR3 loop spans 13 amino acids. The V and J ends lost 7 bases and 2 bases, in that order; junction bases with no gene match: 5. The CDR3 DNA follows: TGCAGCGCCCGGACTAGCGGAACCTACGAGCAGTACTTC. Its translation: CSARTSGTYEQYF.

The chain carries TRBV11-2 and TRBJ2-1, with 10 bases identical to TRBD2. V trimming: 1 base; J trimming: 6 bases; junction bases outside the gene matches: 12. This CDR3 has 18 residues. Germline V gene sequence: CDR1 SGHAT, CDR2 FQNNGV. The CDR3 here is CASSLGPRLAGDLNEQFF. The DNA for the CDR3 is TGTGCCAGCAGCTTAGGCCCCCGTCTAGCGGGGGACCTCAATGAGCAGTTCTTC.

The chain employs TRBV19 and TRBJ2-7; 8 nucleotides align to TRBD1. CDR1 is LNHDA, CDR2 SQIVND, per germline (reference sequence). V was pared by 5 bases and J by 0 bases, with 3 bases of the junction left unmatched. The CDR3 sequence is 14 residues long. The CDR3 region is CASSRQGSSYEQYF. CDR3 DNA sequence: TGTGCCAGTAGTCGACAGGGGAGCTCCTACGAGCAGTACTTC.

The chain is built from TRBV6-5 and TRBJ2-5; D is possibly TRBD1 (6 bases). The CDR3 totals 13 residues. V was clipped by 6 bases and J by 3 bases, with 11 bases between them. From germline, CDR1 is MNHEY and CDR2 SVGAGI. In DNA form, the CDR3 reads TGTGCCAGCAGCCTCCCAGGGGAAGAGACCCAGTACTTC. It translates to CASSLPGEETQYF.

V usage is TRBV18 and J usage is TRBJ1-3; D is ambiguous. The CDR3 contains 17 residues. CDR1 is KGHSH, CDR2 LQKENI, per germline. V was shortened by 4 bases and J by 0 bases, with 16 bases between the two germline ends. This chain's CDR3 is CASSHAAGERSGNTIYF. The CDR3 coding sequence is TGTGCCAGCTCACACGCCGCGGGTGAGCGCTCTGGAAACACCATATATTTT.

The chain employs TRBV19 and TRBJ1-5; possible D gene TRBD1, 6 bases. There are 17 residues in the CDR3. V lost 3 bases and J 0 bases, leaving 15 bases between the germline ends. Germline V gene lookup returns CDR1 LNHDA and CDR2 SQIVND (reference sequence). The CDR3 here is CASSIPLRGNSNQPQHF. The CDR3 nucleotides are TGTGCCAGTAGTATCCCTTTAAGGGGGAATAGCAATCAGCCCCAGCATTTT.

By share, this clone ranks as medium-sized. The V gene is TRBV4-1, the J gene TRBJ1-5; no reliable D call. Between the trimmed V and J ends, which lost 5 bases and 3 bases, there was a span of 11 bases. The germline gives CDR1 MGHRA, CDR2 YSYEKL. The CDR3 is 14 amino acids. The CDR3 DNA sequence: TGCGCCAGCAGCAAAGCGGAGAACAATCAGCCCCAGCATTTT. Residues: CASSKAENNQPQHF.

V gene TRBV3-1 (or the pseudogene TRBV3-2) combines with J gene TRBJ2-3; D possibly corresponds to TRBD2 (6 bases). Trimming pared 4 bases from V and 1 base from J, leaving 6 bases between. This CDR3 is 13 amino acids long. Germline V gives CDR1 LGHDT, CDR2 YNNKEL (reference sequence). The CDR3: CASSLAGTDTQYF. The CDR3 nucleotides are TGTGCCAGCAGCCTAGCGGGCACAGATACGCAGTATTTT.

This sequence joins TRBV5-6 and TRBJ1-2, with D perhaps matching TRBD1 (5 bases). CDR3 length: 13 amino acids. Germline V CDR1 and CDR2: SGHDT, YYEEEE. V shed 4 bases and J shed 3 bases, with 10 bases lying between them. The CDR3 sequence is CASSRRGDYGYTF. As DNA, the CDR3 is TGTGCCAGCAGCCGGAGGGGAGACTATGGCTACACCTTC.

V and J are TRBV4-1 and TRBJ2-3; possible D gene TRBD1, 6 bases. Germline V gives CDR1 MGHRA, CDR2 YSYEKL. V lost 2 bases, J lost 3 bases, and 9 bases lay in between. This CDR3 has 14 residues. Here the CDR3 reads CASSQPGETDTQYF. CDR3 DNA sequence: TGCGCCAGCAGCCAACCAGGGGAAACAGATACGCAGTATTTT.